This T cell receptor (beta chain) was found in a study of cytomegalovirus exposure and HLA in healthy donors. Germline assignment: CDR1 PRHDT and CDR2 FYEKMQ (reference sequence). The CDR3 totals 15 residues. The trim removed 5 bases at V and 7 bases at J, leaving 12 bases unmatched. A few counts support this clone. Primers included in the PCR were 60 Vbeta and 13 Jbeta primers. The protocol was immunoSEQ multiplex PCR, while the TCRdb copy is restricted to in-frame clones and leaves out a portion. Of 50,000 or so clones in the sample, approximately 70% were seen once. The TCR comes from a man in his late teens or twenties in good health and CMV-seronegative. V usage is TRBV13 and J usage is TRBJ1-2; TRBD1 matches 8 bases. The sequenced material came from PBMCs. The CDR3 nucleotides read TGTGCCAGCAGCGTCGGGACAGGAGGGGGGGTTGGCTACACCTTC. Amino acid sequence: CASSVGTGGGVGYTF.